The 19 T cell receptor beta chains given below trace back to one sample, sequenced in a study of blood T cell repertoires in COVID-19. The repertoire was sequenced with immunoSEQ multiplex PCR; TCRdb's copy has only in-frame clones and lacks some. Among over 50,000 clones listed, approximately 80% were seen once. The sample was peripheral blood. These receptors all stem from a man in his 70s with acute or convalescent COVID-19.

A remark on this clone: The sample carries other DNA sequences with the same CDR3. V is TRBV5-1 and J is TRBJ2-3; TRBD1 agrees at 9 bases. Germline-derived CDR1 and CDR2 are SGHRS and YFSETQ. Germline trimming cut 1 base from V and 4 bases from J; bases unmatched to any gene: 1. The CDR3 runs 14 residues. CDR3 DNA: TGCGCCAGCAGCTTGCGACAGGGGGCAGATACGCAGTATTTT. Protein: CASSLRQGADTQYF.

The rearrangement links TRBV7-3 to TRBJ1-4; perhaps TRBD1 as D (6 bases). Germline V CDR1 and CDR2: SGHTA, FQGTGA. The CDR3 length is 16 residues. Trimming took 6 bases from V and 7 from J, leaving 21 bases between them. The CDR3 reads CASRKPGHPGVEKLFF. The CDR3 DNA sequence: TGTGCCAGCAGGAAACCGGGACACCCTGGGGTTGAAAAACTGTTTTTT.

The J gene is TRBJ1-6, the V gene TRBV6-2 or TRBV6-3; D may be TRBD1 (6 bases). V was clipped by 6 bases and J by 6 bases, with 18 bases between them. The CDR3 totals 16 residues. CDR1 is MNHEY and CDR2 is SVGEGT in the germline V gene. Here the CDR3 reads CASSPRPQGINSPLHF. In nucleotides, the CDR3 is TGTGCCAGCAGCCCACGGCCCCAGGGGATTAATTCACCCCTCCACTTT.

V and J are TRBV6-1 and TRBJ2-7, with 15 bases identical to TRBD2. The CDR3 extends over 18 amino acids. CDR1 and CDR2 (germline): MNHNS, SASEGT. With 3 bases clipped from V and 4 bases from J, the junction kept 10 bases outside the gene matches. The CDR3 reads CASSDTGLAGGFSYEQYF. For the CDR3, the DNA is TGTGCCAGCAGTGATACCGGACTAGCGGGGGGGTTTTCATACGAGCAGTACTTC.

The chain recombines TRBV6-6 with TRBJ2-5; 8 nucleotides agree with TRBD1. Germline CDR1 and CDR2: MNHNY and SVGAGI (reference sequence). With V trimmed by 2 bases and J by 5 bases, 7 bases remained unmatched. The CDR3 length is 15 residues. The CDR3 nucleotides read TGTGCCAGCAGTTACACATCAGGGGGCGCGGAGACCCAGTACTTC. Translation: CASSYTSGGAETQYF.

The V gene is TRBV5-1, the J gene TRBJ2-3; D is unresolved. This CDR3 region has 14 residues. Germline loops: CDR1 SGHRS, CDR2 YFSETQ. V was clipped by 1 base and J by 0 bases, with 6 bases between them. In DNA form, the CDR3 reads TGCGCCAGCAGCTTGCCCTATAGCACAGATACGCAGTATTTT. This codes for CASSLPYSTDTQYF.

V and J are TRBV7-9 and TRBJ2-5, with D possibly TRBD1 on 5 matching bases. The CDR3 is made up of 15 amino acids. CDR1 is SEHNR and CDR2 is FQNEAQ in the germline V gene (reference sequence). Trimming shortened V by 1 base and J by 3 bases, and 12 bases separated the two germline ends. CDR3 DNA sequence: TGTGCCAGCAGCTTAGAGGGGCTAGGGAAAGAGACCCAGTACTTC. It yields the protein CASSLEGLGKETQYF.

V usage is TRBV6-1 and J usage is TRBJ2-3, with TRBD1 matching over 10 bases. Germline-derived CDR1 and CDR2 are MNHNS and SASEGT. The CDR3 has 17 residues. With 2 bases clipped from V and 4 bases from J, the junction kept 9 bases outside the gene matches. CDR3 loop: CASSELNPGTGADTQYF. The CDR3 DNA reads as TGTGCCAGCAGTGAACTGAATCCCGGGACAGGGGCAGATACGCAGTATTTT.

The CDR3 is CASSLGQSYEQYF. In nucleotides, the CDR3 is TGTGCCAGCAGCTTAGGACAGTCCTACGAGCAGTACTTC. The chain combines TRBV11-3 with TRBJ2-7; a weak D match, TRBD1 (5 bases). V was clipped by 1 base and J by 1 base, with 5 bases between them. This CDR3 spans 13 amino acids. Germline lookup yields CDR1 SGHNT and CDR2 YENEEA.

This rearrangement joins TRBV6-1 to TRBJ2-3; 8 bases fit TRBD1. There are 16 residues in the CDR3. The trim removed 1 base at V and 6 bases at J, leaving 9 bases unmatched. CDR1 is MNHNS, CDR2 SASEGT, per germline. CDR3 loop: CASSEGWTGFSDTQYF. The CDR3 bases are TGTGCCAGCAGTGAAGGGTGGACAGGGTTCTCGGATACGCAGTATTTT.

The CDR3, as DNA: TGTGCCAGCAGTGAACAGAGGCATGGCTACACCTTC. Protein product: CASSEQRHGYTF. This chain links TRBV6-1 with TRBJ1-2; the D is unclear. V lost 2 bases and J lost 6, with 7 bases in between. The germline V gene has CDR1 MNHNS and CDR2 SASEGT. CDR3 length equals 12 residues.

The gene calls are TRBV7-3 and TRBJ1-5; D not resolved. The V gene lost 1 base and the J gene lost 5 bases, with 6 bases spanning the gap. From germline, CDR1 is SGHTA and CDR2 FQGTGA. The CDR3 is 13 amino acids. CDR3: CASSLSPDQPQHF. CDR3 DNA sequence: TGTGCCAGCAGCTTAAGTCCGGATCAGCCCCAGCATTTT.

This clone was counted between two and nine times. The CDR3, as DNA: TGTGCCAGCTCACCTTTATCAGGCCCCTACAATGAGCAGTTCTTC. Amino acids: CASSPLSGPYNEQFF. This chain joins TRBV18 and TRBJ2-1; no reliable D call. CDR3 size: 15 residues. V gave up 3 bases and J gave up 2 bases, with 11 bases separating them. Germline V lookup: CDR1 KGHSH, CDR2 LQKENI.

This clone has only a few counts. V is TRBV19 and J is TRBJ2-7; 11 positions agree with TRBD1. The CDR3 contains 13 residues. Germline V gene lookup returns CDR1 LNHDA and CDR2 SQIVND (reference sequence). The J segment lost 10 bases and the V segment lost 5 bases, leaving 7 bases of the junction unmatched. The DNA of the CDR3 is TGTGCCAGTAGTCGTCCCGGGACAGGGGGACAGTACTTC. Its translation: CASSRPGTGGQYF.

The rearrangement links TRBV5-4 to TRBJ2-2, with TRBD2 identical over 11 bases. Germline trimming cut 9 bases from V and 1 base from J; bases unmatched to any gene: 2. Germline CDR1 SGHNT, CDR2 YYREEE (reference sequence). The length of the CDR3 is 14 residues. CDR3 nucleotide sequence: TGTGCCATTGGACTAGCGGGGAACACCGGGGAGCTGTTTTTT. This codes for CAIGLAGNTGELFF.

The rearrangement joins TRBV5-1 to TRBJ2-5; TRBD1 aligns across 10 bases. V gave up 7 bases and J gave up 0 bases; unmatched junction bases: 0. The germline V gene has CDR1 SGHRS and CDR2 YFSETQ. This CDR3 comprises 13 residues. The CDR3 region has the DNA TGCGCCAGCGGGACAGGGGACCAAGAGACCCAGTACTTC. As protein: CASGTGDQETQYF.

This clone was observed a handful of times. The CDR3 loop reads CASSSTGGLLEAFF. DNA of the CDR3: TGTGCCAGCAGTTCGACGGGAGGCCTCCTTGAAGCTTTCTTT. The gene calls are TRBV5-5 and TRBJ1-1; the D is unclear. V was clipped by 5 bases and J by 7 bases, with 18 bases between them. CDR1 and CDR2 (germline): SGHKS, YYEKEE (reference sequence). CDR3 length: 14 amino acids.

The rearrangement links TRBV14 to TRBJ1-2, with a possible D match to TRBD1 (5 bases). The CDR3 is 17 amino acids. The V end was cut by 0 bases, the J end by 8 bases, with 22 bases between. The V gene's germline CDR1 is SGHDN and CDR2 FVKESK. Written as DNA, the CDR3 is TGTGCCAGCAGCCAAGACCACACCCCCGGTTGGGGGGTCGGCTACACCTTC. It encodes CASSQDHTPGWGVGYTF.

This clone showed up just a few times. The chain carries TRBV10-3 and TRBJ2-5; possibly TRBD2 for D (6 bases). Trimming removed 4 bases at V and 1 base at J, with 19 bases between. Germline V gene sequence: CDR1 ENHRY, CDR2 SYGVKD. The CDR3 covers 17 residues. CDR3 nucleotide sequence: TGTGCCATCAGTGGTGGAAGGGGAGGCGGAATCCAAGAGACCCAGTACTTC. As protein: CAISGGRGGGIQETQYF.